These T cell receptor beta chains were read from a single sample in a study of CXCR3-negative and CXCR3-positive naive CD8 T cells. TCRdb reprocessed the 5' RACE reads; each CDR3 protein has one entry and no DNA is given. This table lists 4,000 or so distinct CDR3 sequences. The sequencing sample was made of naive CXCR3- CD8+ T cells from blood. Receptor source: a human donor in good health. Some clones in this sample may be carry-over from other donors' samples. CDR3s include the opening cysteine and the closing phenylalanine or tryptophan. Expanded clones are given a class, and other clones once, few, many or no size at all.

CDR3aa: CASGIAGAGNQPQHF
v_gene: TRBV27
j_gene: TRBJ1-5
abundance: NA

CDR3aa: CASSLSDRANQPQHF
v_gene: TRBV4-2
j_gene: TRBJ1-5
abundance: medium-sized

CDR3aa: CASSYGAGTGELFF
v_gene: TRBV6-5
j_gene: TRBJ2-2
abundance: medium-sized

CDR3aa: CSAEGQDANYGYTF
v_gene: TRBV29-1
j_gene: TRBJ1-2
abundance: medium-sized

CDR3aa: CASSYQGAYGYTF
v_gene: TRBV6-2/TRBV6-3
j_gene: TRBJ1-2
abundance: NA

CDR3aa: CSVGPGQGMNTEAFF
v_gene: TRBV29-1
j_gene: TRBJ1-1
abundance: medium-sized

CDR3aa: CSVEDQADWPLF
v_gene: TRBV29-1
j_gene: TRBJ2-1
abundance: medium-sized

CDR3aa: CASMGLYNEQFF
v_gene: TRBV6-1
j_gene: TRBJ2-1
abundance: NA

CDR3aa: CSARESLAGPISTYNEQFF
v_gene: TRBV20-1
j_gene: TRBJ2-1
abundance: medium-sized

CDR3aa: CSVEAWAAPSTDTQYF
v_gene: TRBV29-1
j_gene: TRBJ2-3
abundance: NA

CDR3aa: CSVPTSGSYNEQFF
v_gene: TRBV29-1
j_gene: TRBJ2-1
abundance: medium-sized

CDR3aa: CASSQVPPGENEQFF
v_gene: TRBV4-1
j_gene: TRBJ2-1
abundance: medium-sized

CDR3aa: CATSDPPGQGSTDTQYF
v_gene: TRBV24-1
j_gene: TRBJ2-3
abundance: NA

CDR3aa: CASSPGTSEAFF
v_gene: TRBV4-1
j_gene: TRBJ1-1
abundance: NA

CDR3aa: CASSLSIGRFEAFF
v_gene: TRBV27
j_gene: TRBJ1-1
abundance: NA

CDR3aa: CSARDRGLPEAFF
v_gene: TRBV20-1
j_gene: TRBJ1-1
abundance: NA

CDR3aa: CASSLARGDQETQYF
v_gene: TRBV7-9
j_gene: TRBJ2-5
abundance: NA

CDR3aa: CASSASTDTQYF
v_gene: TRBV7-2
j_gene: TRBJ2-3
abundance: NA

CDR3aa: CASSLSAGGNYGYTF
v_gene: TRBV7-2
j_gene: TRBJ1-2
abundance: medium-sized

CDR3aa: CSVTDGLAGFTDTQYF
v_gene: TRBV29-1
j_gene: TRBJ2-3
abundance: medium-sized

CDR3aa: CASSHTSGGYTGELFF
v_gene: TRBV5-5
j_gene: TRBJ2-2
abundance: medium-sized

CDR3aa: CSAAPLAGEANEQFF
v_gene: TRBV20-1
j_gene: TRBJ2-1
abundance: medium-sized

CDR3aa: CASSLEAPTYEQYF
v_gene: TRBV5-1
j_gene: TRBJ2-7
abundance: medium-sized

CDR3aa: CASSPDGTYEQYF
v_gene: TRBV5-1
j_gene: TRBJ2-7
abundance: medium-sized

CDR3aa: CSVEDPRSGYTF
v_gene: TRBV29-1
j_gene: TRBJ1-2
abundance: medium-sized

CDR3aa: CASSSPTGGFGANVLTF
v_gene: TRBV7-8
j_gene: TRBJ2-6
abundance: NA

CDR3aa: CASSLSPNGQETQYF
v_gene: TRBV12-3/TRBV12-4
j_gene: TRBJ2-5
abundance: NA

CDR3aa: CASTIRQRGGNQPQHF
v_gene: TRBV25-1
j_gene: TRBJ1-5
abundance: NA

CDR3aa: CASSITGAGGSYEQFF
v_gene: TRBV19
j_gene: TRBJ2-1
abundance: NA

CDR3aa: CASSLVSYEQYF
v_gene: TRBV11-1
j_gene: TRBJ2-7
abundance: NA

CDR3aa: CASSPQENTEAFF
v_gene: TRBV27
j_gene: TRBJ1-1
abundance: medium-sized

CDR3aa: CSVKDPAAEKLFF
v_gene: TRBV29-1
j_gene: TRBJ1-4
abundance: NA

CDR3aa: CASSLVNAGTGELFF
v_gene: TRBV7-8
j_gene: TRBJ2-2
abundance: medium-sized

CDR3aa: CASTLGDTKGYTF
v_gene: TRBV6-5
j_gene: TRBJ1-2
abundance: medium-sized

CDR3aa: CSGEGWGREETQYF
v_gene: TRBV29-1
j_gene: TRBJ2-5
abundance: medium-sized

CDR3aa: CASSPGQGFDTEAFF
v_gene: TRBV5-1
j_gene: TRBJ1-1
abundance: medium-sized

CDR3aa: CASSYPDRSEQFF
v_gene: TRBV25-1
j_gene: TRBJ2-1
abundance: NA

CDR3aa: CASGQRRGQKSTDTQYF
v_gene: TRBV12-5
j_gene: TRBJ2-3
abundance: NA

CDR3aa: CSVEKLNSGNTIYF
v_gene: TRBV29-1
j_gene: TRBJ1-3
abundance: medium-sized

CDR3aa: CSVGGDSGNTIYF
v_gene: TRBV29-1
j_gene: TRBJ1-3
abundance: medium-sized

CDR3aa: CSVEGLSSGNTIYF
v_gene: TRBV29-1
j_gene: TRBJ1-3
abundance: NA

CDR3aa: CASSSPGLAGPGEEQFF
v_gene: TRBV7-3
j_gene: TRBJ2-1
abundance: medium-sized

CDR3aa: CASSLIRRADYNEQFF
v_gene: TRBV7-3
j_gene: TRBJ2-1
abundance: medium-sized

CDR3aa: CSATPPQGQLLAKNIQYF
v_gene: TRBV20-1
j_gene: TRBJ2-4
abundance: NA

CDR3aa: CASSLTGDAYNSPLHF
v_gene: TRBV11-2
j_gene: TRBJ1-6
abundance: medium-sized

CDR3aa: CSVQATGATNEKLFF
v_gene: TRBV29-1
j_gene: TRBJ1-4
abundance: medium-sized

CDR3aa: CASSPSIAGGHYEQYF
v_gene: TRBV19
j_gene: TRBJ2-7
abundance: NA

CDR3aa: CASSLYSNTGELFF
v_gene: TRBV27
j_gene: TRBJ2-2
abundance: NA

CDR3aa: CSVEALAQGDPLDNEQFF
v_gene: TRBV29-1
j_gene: TRBJ2-1
abundance: medium-sized

CDR3aa: CAIGQLSDVNYGYTF
v_gene: TRBV10-3
j_gene: TRBJ1-2
abundance: medium-sized

CDR3aa: CASTADTFQETQYF
v_gene: TRBV6-2/TRBV6-3
j_gene: TRBJ2-5
abundance: medium-sized

CDR3aa: CASSLGQGNEQFF
v_gene: TRBV11-2
j_gene: TRBJ2-1
abundance: medium-sized

CDR3aa: CASSELSGYEQYF
v_gene: TRBV25-1
j_gene: TRBJ2-7
abundance: medium-sized

CDR3aa: CASSPGVGGTDTEAFF
v_gene: TRBV7-8
j_gene: TRBJ1-1
abundance: medium-sized

CDR3aa: CASSPRTYHEQYF
v_gene: TRBV9
j_gene: TRBJ2-7
abundance: NA

CDR3aa: CSVETGPSGSSNEQFF
v_gene: TRBV29-1
j_gene: TRBJ2-1
abundance: medium-sized

CDR3aa: CASSHDRGTAFNEQFF
v_gene: TRBV4-3
j_gene: TRBJ2-1
abundance: medium-sized

CDR3aa: CSVEGRPSSHEPYNEQFF
v_gene: TRBV29-1
j_gene: TRBJ2-1
abundance: NA